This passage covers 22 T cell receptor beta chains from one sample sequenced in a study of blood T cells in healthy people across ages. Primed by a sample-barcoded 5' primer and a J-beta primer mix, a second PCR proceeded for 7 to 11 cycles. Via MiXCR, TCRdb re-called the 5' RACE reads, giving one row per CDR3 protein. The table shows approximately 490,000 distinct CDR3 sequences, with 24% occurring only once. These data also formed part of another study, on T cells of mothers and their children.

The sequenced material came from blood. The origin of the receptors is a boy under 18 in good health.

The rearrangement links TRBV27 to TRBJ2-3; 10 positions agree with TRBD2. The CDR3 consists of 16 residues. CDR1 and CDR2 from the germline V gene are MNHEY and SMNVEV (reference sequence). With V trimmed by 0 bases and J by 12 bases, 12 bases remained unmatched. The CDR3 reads CASSLSRGLAGAVQYF. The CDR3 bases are TGTGCCAGCAGTTTATCACGGGGTCTAGCGGGGGCAGTTCAGTATTTT.

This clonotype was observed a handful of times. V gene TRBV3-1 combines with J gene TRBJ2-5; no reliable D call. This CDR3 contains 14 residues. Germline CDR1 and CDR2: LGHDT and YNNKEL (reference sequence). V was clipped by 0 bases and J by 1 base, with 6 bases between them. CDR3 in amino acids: CASSQEVSQETQYF. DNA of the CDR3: TGTGCCAGCAGCCAAGAAGTATCCCAAGAGACCCAGTACTTC.

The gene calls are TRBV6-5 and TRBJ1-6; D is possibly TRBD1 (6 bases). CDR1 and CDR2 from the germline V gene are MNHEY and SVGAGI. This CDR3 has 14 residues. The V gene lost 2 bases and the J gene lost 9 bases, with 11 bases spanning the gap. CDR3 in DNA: TGTGCCAGCAGTTACCCACAGGGAGGTTCACCCCTCCACTTT. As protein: CASSYPQGGSPLHF.

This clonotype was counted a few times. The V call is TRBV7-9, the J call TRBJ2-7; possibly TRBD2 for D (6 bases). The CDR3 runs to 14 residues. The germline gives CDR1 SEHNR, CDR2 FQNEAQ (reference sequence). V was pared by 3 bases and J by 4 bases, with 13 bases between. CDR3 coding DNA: TGTGCCAGCAGCTTGGGGGGACTGTTTTACGAGCAGTACTTC. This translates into CASSLGGLFYEQYF.

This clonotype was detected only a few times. CDR3 DNA sequence: TGTGCCAGCCTCTCAGAAGCGGGAGGCCCTGACGAGCAGTACTTC. Translating it yields CASLSEAGGPDEQYF. The genes are TRBV6-5 and TRBJ2-7; 9 bases are a match to TRBD2. Germline CDR1 and CDR2: MNHEY and SVGAGI. CDR3 size: 15 residues. With V trimmed by 8 bases and J by 5 bases, 13 bases remained unmatched.

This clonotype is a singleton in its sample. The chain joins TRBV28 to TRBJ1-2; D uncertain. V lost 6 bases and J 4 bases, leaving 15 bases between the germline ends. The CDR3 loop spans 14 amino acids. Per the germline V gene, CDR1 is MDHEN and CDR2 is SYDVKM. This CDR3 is CASRDAGLSYGYTF. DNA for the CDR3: TGTGCCAGCAGGGACGCGGGATTAAGCTATGGCTACACCTTC.

In nucleotides, the CDR3 is TGTGCCAGCAGTTCTCGGTCCCCGTACAATGAGCAGTTCTTC. Translated, it gives CASSSRSPYNEQFF. The V call is TRBV6-5, the J call TRBJ2-5; D is ambiguous. TRBJ2-1 explains the end of the DNA better; the J call may be wrong. There are 14 residues in the CDR3. Germline V CDR1 and CDR2: MNHEY, SVGAGI.

Here the CDR3 DNA reads TGCAGTGCTAGCCCCGGGACAGGGGATTACATCTATGGCTACACCTTC. It yields the protein CSASPGTGDYIYGYTF. This chain joins TRBV20-1 and TRBJ1-2; TRBD1 agrees at 10 bases. CDR1 and CDR2 from the germline V gene are DFQATT and SNEGSKA (reference sequence). This CDR3 is built from 16 residues. V trimming: 3 bases; J trimming: 4 bases; junction bases outside the gene matches: 11.

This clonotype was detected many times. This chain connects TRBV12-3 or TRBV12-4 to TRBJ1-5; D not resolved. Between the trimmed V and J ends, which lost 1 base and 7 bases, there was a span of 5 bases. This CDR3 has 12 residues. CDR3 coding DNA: TGTGCCAGCAGTTTAGAGGCCCAGCCCCAGCATTTT. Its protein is CASSLEAQPQHF.

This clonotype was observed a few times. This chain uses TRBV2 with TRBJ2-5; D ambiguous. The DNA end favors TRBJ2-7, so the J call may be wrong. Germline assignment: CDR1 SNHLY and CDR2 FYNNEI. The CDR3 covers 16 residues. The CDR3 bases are TGTGCCAGCAAGGCCCCTCCCCTGGGCCTTACCTACGAGCAGTACTTC. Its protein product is CASKAPPLGLTYEQYF.

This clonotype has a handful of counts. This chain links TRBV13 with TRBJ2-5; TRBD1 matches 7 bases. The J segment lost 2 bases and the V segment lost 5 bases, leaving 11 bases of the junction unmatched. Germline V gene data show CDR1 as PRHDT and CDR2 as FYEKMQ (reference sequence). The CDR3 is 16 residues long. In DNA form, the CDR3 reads TGTGCCAGCAGCCCCAGAGGGACAGAGGGTCAAGAGACCCAGTACTTC. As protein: CASSPRGTEGQETQYF. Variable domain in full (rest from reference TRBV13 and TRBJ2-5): AAGVIQSPRHLIKEKRETATLKCYPIPRHDTVYWYQQGPGQDPQFLISFYEKMQSDKGSIPDRFSAQQFSDYHSELNMSSLELGDSALYFCASSPRGTEGQETQYFGPGTRLLVL.

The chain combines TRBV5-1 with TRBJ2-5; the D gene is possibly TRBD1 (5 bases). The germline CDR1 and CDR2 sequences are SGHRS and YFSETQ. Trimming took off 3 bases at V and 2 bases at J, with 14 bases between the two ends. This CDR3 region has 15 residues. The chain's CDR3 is CASSSTATGQETQYF. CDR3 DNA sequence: TGCGCCAGCAGCTCCACTGCTACAGGTCAAGAGACCCAGTACTTC.

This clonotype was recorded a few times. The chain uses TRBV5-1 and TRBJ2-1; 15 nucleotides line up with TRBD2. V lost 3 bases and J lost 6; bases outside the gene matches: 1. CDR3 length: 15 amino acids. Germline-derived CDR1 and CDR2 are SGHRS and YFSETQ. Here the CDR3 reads CASSWTSGRANEQFF. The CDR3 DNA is TGCGCCAGCAGCTGGACTAGCGGGAGGGCCAATGAGCAGTTCTTC. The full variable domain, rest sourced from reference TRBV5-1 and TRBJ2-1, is KAGVTQTPRYLIKTRGQQVTLSCSPISGHRSVSWYQQTPGQGLQFLFEYFSETQRNKGNFPGRFSGRQFSNSRSEMNVSTLELGDSALYLCASSWTSGRANEQFFGPGTRLTVL.

The CDR3 sequence: CSAPRELALIYGYTF. CDR3 in DNA: TGCAGTGCCCCGAGGGAGCTAGCATTAATCTATGGCTACACCTTC. The chain employs TRBV20-1 and TRBJ1-2; D is unclear. Trimming took off 6 bases at V and 4 bases at J, with 21 bases between the two ends. Germline-derived CDR1 and CDR2 are DFQATT and SNEGSKA (reference sequence). The CDR3 length is 15 residues.

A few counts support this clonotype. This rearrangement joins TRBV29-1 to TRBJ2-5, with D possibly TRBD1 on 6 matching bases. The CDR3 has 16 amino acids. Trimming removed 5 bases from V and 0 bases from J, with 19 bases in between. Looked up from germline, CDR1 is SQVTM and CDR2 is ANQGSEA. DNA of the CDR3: TGCAGCGTTTCAGGGGCAAGAGGCGAGTACCAAGAGACCCAGTACTTC. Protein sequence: CSVSGARGEYQETQYF.

CDR3 sequence: CASSRSPAYGYTF. CDR3 DNA: TGTGCCAGCAGCAGAAGCCCAGCCTATGGCTACACCTTC. The chain links TRBV6-1 to TRBJ1-2; D unresolved. This CDR3 is 13 amino acids long. The V end lost 6 bases, the J end lost 4 bases, and 12 bases lay between the germline ends. Germline V CDR1 and CDR2: MNHNS, SASEGT.

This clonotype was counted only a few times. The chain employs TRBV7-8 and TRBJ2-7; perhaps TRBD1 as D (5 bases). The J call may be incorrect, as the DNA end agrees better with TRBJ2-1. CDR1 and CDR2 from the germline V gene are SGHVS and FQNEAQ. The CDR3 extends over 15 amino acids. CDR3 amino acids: CASNSLITGDQGQFF. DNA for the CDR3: TGTGCCAGCAACTCCCTAATAACAGGAGACCAGGGGCAGTTCTTC.

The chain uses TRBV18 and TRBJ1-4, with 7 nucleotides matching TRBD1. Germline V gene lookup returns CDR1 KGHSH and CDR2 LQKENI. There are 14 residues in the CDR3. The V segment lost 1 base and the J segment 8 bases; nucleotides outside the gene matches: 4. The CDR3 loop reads CASSPQGGREKLFF. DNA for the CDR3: TGTGCCAGCTCACCACAAGGGGGCCGGGAAAAACTGTTTTTT.

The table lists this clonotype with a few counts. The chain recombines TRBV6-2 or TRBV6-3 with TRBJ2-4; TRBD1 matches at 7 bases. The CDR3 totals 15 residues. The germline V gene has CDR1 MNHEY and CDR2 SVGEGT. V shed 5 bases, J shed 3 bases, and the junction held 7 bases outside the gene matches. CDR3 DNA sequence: TGTGCCAGCAGTCACGACAGGGACGACAAAAACATTCAGTACTTC. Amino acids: CASSHDRDDKNIQYF.

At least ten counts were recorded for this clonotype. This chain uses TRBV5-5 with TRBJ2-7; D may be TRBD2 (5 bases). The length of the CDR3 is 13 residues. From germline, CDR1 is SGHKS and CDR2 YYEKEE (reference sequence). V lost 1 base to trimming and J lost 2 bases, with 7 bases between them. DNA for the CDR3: TGTGCCAGCAGCTTGATGGGAGCCTACGAGCAGTACTTC. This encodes CASSLMGAYEQYF.

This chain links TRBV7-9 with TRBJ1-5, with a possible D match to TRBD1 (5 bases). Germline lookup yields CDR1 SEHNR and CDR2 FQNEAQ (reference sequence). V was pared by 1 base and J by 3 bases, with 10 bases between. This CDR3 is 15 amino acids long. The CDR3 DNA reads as TGTGCCAGCAGCTTAGGTTTCAGGGACAATCAGCCCCAGCATTTT. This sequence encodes CASSLGFRDNQPQHF.

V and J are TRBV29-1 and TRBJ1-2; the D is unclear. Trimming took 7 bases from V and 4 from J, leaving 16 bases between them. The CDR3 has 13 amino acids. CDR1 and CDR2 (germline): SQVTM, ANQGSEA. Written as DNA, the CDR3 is TGCAGCGCCAGTTTGGCTGACCGCTATGGCTACACCTTC. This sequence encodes CSASLADRYGYTF.